The subject of this entry is one T cell receptor (beta chain). Its antigen remains unknown. The data were taken from a study of OX40 agonist ivuxolimab in advanced cancers. The overall study: Ivuxolimab, an antibody acting as an agonist of OX40 (CD134), was used to treat patients. Participants, approximately 81% male, averaged about 59 years of age, ranging from 23 to 79.

It was autoimmune disease history or systemic immunosuppression that excluded patients. Study-wide results and limits: There was clonal expansion of CD4+ and CD8+ blood T cells by week 6 at 0.1 to 3.0 mg/kg.

The table came from immunoSEQ multiplex PCR; TCRdb's copy has only in-frame clones and leaves some out. The data contain roughly 96,000 clones, more than 80% of them singletons. V lost 6 bases and J lost 4; bases outside the gene matches: 6. CDR1 is MNHNS and CDR2 is SASEGT in the germline V gene. The CDR3 is 13 amino acids. The receptor was derived from an adult with an advanced solid tumor such as melanoma, head and neck, liver or kidney cancer. The genes are TRBV6-1 and TRBJ2-7, with TRBD1 matching over 7 bases. The sample consisted of CD4+ or CD8+ T cells sorted from blood, taken in a trial of the OX40 agonist ivuxolimab. In DNA, the CDR3 is TGTGCCAGCAGCCGAGAGACAGGGTACGAGCAGTACTTC. Protein: CASSRETGYEQYF.